Below are 30 T cell receptor beta chains sequenced from a single sample in a study of cytomegalovirus exposure and HLA in healthy donors. The primer mix had 60 Vbeta and 13 Jbeta primers. Libraries were prepared by immunoSEQ multiplex PCR; TCRdb keeps only in-frame clonotypes and omits some of them. The sample includes about 190,000 clones, roughly 80% seen only once; the top ten take over 2%. The source material was PBMCs. The receptors shown here come from a woman in her forties or fifties in good health and CMV-seropositive.

This chain links TRBV7-2 with TRBJ2-7, with D tentatively TRBD1 (5 bases). This CDR3 is built from 14 residues. V was shortened by 2 bases and J by 2 bases, with 10 bases between the two germline ends. Looked up from germline, CDR1 is SGHTA and CDR2 is FQGNSA. CDR3: CASSLSRTTYEQYF. The CDR3 DNA reads TGTGCCAGCAGCTTAAGCCGGACAACCTACGAGCAGTACTTC.

A few counts support this clone. This rearrangement joins TRBV11-2 to TRBJ1-1; TRBD1 is a possible D gene (6 bases). The CDR3 runs 13 residues. The V end was cut by 7 bases, the J end by 7 bases, with 16 bases between. Germline V lookup: CDR1 SGHAT, CDR2 FQNNGV. This CDR3 reads CASTDGTQFEAFF. CDR3 nucleotides: TGTGCCAGCACCGATGGGACACAATTTGAAGCTTTCTTT. Variable domain in full (rest from reference TRBV11-2 and TRBJ1-1): EAGVAQSPRYKIIEKRQSVAFWCNPISGHATLYWYQQILGQGPKLLIQFQNNGVVDDSQLPKDRFSAERLKGVDSTLKIQPAKLEDSAVYLCASTDGTQFEAFFGQGTRLTVV.

The V and J genes are TRBV7-2 and TRBJ2-2, with 15 bases lining up with TRBD2. The CDR3 extends over 17 amino acids. Unmatched junction bases numbered 4, after V lost 2 bases and J lost 6 bases. Per germline, CDR1 SGHTA and CDR2 FQGNSA. CDR3 loop: CASSLPRTSGGAGELFF. As DNA, the CDR3 is TGTGCCAGCAGCTTACCCCGGACTAGCGGGGGGGCCGGGGAGCTGTTTTTT.

The chain combines TRBV2 with TRBJ1-5; 7 bases fit TRBD1. The CDR3 extends over 15 amino acids. V shed 7 bases, J shed 4 bases, and the junction held 10 bases outside the gene matches. Germline V gene lookup returns CDR1 SNHLY and CDR2 FYNNEI. CDR3 DNA sequence: TGTGCCAGCACCCAGACAGGGTTTGAAAATCAGCCCCAGCATTTT. This gives the protein CASTQTGFENQPQHF.

The gene calls are TRBV4-3 and TRBJ2-4, with TRBD2 identical over 12 bases. Losses at the gene ends were 2 bases for V and 6 bases for J; bases not matched to a gene: 2. This CDR3 is 15 amino acids long. Per the germline V gene, CDR1 is LGHNA and CDR2 is YSLEER. The CDR3 DNA sequence: TGCGCCAGCAGCCAAAGACTAGCGGGGGCAAACATTCAGTACTTC. Encoded protein: CASSQRLAGANIQYF.

CDR3 nucleotides: TGTGCCAGCAGCCGTAGCGGGGGGGCAGAGACCCAGTACTTC. Protein product: CASSRSGGAETQYF. This chain joins TRBV11-3 and TRBJ2-5; TRBD2 agrees at 11 bases. The germline V gene encodes CDR1 SGHNT and CDR2 YENEEA. CDR3 length equals 14 residues. Germline trimming cut 5 bases from V and 4 bases from J; bases unmatched to any gene: 3.

This clone occurred once. The germline gene is not matched at one end of the junction; a read error may be the cause. This sample includes further DNA sequences coding for the same CDR3. The chain carries TRBV11-2 and TRBJ2-5; 7 bases align to TRBD2. Germline V gene data show CDR1 as SGHAT and CDR2 as FQNNGV. The CDR3 runs 13 residues. As DNA, the CDR3 is TGTGCCAGCAGAGGGCTAGCGGAAGAGACACAGTACTTC. Its translation is CASRGLAEETQYF.

The chain combines TRBV6-5 with TRBJ2-7; 12 bases are a match to TRBD2. Per germline, CDR1 MNHEY and CDR2 SVGAGI. CDR3 length: 15 residues. V shed 4 bases, J shed 5 bases, and the junction held 6 bases outside the gene matches. Here the CDR3 reads CASSSRTSGVNEQYF. The CDR3 DNA reads as TGTGCCAGCAGTTCGAGGACTAGCGGGGTAAACGAGCAGTACTTC.

The V gene is TRBV19, the J gene TRBJ1-4; D is ambiguous. Germline V gene sequence: CDR1 LNHDA, CDR2 SQIVND (reference sequence). V lost 7 bases, J lost 8 bases, and 11 bases lay in between. This CDR3 comprises 12 residues. The CDR3 region has the DNA TGTGCCAGTATTGGTCGCGAGGAAAAACTGTTTTTT. This codes for CASIGREEKLFF.

The chain couples TRBV6-1 to TRBJ2-5; D might be TRBD1 (8 bases). Trimming took off 5 bases at V and 6 bases at J, with 16 bases between the two ends. CDR1 and CDR2 from the germline V gene are MNHNS and SASEGT. The CDR3 covers 14 residues. CDR3 in DNA: TGTGCCAGCAGTTTACAGGGGGGGGTGCAGACCCAGTACTTC. Translated, it gives CASSLQGGVQTQYF.

The chain links TRBV21-1 to TRBJ1-1; TRBD1 is taken as the D call from the table, unchecked against the DNA. TRBV21-1 is classified as a pseudogene. The CDR3 spans 14 residues. The CDR3 nucleotides are TGTGCCAGCAGCAAAGACCAGTTGAACACTGAAGCTTTCTTT. As protein: CASSKDQLNTEAFF.

The table lists this clone with a few counts. The chain links TRBV5-4 to TRBJ1-3, with D possibly TRBD1 on 5 matching bases. Germline CDR1 reads SGHNT; CDR2 reads YYREEE (reference sequence). CDR3 length: 15 residues. V was cut by 4 bases and J by 2 bases, with 13 bases left in between. CDR3 bases: TGTGCCAGCAGCGACGACAGCTACCCTGGAAACACCATATATTTT. Its translation: CASSDDSYPGNTIYF.

The rearrangement uses TRBV15 and TRBJ2-3, with TRBD1 matching over 9 bases. CDR1 LNHNV and CDR2 YYDKDF come from the germline V gene (reference sequence). The CDR3 loop spans 17 amino acids. With 1 base clipped from V and 4 bases from J, the junction kept 9 bases outside the gene matches. DNA of the CDR3: TGTGCCACCAGCAGAGTATACGGGACAGGGCGAGCAGATACGCAGTATTTT. Translation: CATSRVYGTGRADTQYF.

The V gene is TRBV10-2, the J gene TRBJ2-2, with TRBD2 matching over 8 bases. The V segment lost 4 bases and the J segment 5 bases; nucleotides outside the gene matches: 3. This CDR3 region has 14 residues. In germline, CDR1 is WSHSY, CDR2 SAAADI. The CDR3 DNA sequence: TGCGCCAGCAGTGTACTAGCGGCGACCGGGGAGCTGTTTTTT. This translates into CASSVLAATGELFF.

The J gene is TRBJ2-7, the V gene TRBV7-9; TRBD1 aligns across 7 bases. After removal of 3 bases from V and 1 base from J, the junction contained 6 bases not matched to a gene. The CDR3 totals 15 residues. Germline V gene sequence: CDR1 SEHNR, CDR2 FQNEAQ (reference sequence). The CDR3 loop reads CASSFDETGSYEQYF. The CDR3 nucleotides read TGTGCCAGCAGCTTTGATGAGACAGGGTCCTACGAGCAGTACTTC.

The J gene is TRBJ1-1, the V gene TRBV21-1; whether TRBD1, the table's D call, matches the DNA was not checked. TRBV21-1 is labeled a pseudogene. The length of the CDR3 is 14 residues. CDR3 sequence: CASSTRTVFTEAFF. CDR3 DNA sequence: TGTGCCAGCAGCACGAGGACAGTTTTTACTGAAGCTTTCTTT.

This chain uses TRBV7-2 with TRBJ2-3; D call uncertain. The germline CDR1 and CDR2 sequences are SGHTA and FQGNSA. Trimming pared 5 bases from V and 5 bases from J, leaving 8 bases between. This CDR3 has 12 residues. The CDR3 sequence is CASSLNIDTQYF. CDR3 DNA: TGTGCCAGCAGCCTAAATATAGATACGCAGTATTTT.

Only a few counts were recorded for this clone. V and J are TRBV4-2 and TRBJ1-5, with TRBD1 matching over 8 bases. CDR1 and CDR2 (germline): LGHNA, YNFKEQ. This CDR3 comprises 15 residues. V lost 4 bases, J lost 7 bases, and 9 bases stayed unmatched. This CDR3 is CASSPDRVDGQPQHF. The CDR3 coding sequence is TGTGCCAGCAGCCCGGACAGGGTGGATGGGCAGCCCCAGCATTTT.

The sample holds one count of this clone. The chain employs TRBV6-1 and TRBJ1-5; a possible D gene is TRBD1 (5 bases). Trimming cost V 7 bases and J 2 bases, with 15 bases left between them. The CDR3 consists of 15 residues. Germline V gene lookup returns CDR1 MNHNS and CDR2 SASEGT. The CDR3 protein is CASTLDRRGNQPQHF. The CDR3 DNA reads as TGTGCCAGCACTCTCGACAGAAGGGGCAATCAGCCCCAGCATTTT.

V usage is TRBV6-6 and J usage is TRBJ2-5; 8 nucleotides line up with TRBD2. This CDR3 region has 15 residues. Germline assignment: CDR1 MNHNY and CDR2 SVGAGI (reference sequence). V lost 3 bases to trimming and J lost 5 bases; unmatched junction nucleotides: 8. CDR3 nucleotides: TGTGCCAGCAGTTATAGCCGGGGACTAGGGGAGACCCAGTACTTC. This sequence encodes CASSYSRGLGETQYF.

The chain couples TRBV7-6 to TRBJ2-3; 7 bases are shared with TRBD1. The J segment lost 1 base and the V segment lost 1 base, leaving 5 bases of the junction unmatched. The CDR3 runs 16 residues. Germline V gene lookup returns CDR1 SGHVS and CDR2 FNYEAQ. CDR3 nucleotide sequence: TGTGCCAGCAGCTTAGAACAGGGGTGGGGCACAGATACGCAGTATTTT. Residues: CASSLEQGWGTDTQYF.

This chain joins TRBV18 and TRBJ1-1; D remains ambiguous. V shed 1 base and J shed 5 bases, with 11 bases lying between them. The CDR3 loop spans 14 amino acids. Germline CDR1 is KGHSH and CDR2 is LQKENI. The CDR3, as DNA: TGTGCCAGCTCACCACAGCAGGTCCGGACTGAAGCTTTCTTT. Its protein is CASSPQQVRTEAFF.

This chain's CDR3 is CASSLEGVGEQFF. CDR3 in DNA: TGTGCCAGCAGCTTGGAGGGTGTGGGAGAGCAGTTCTTC. The V and J genes are TRBV11-2 and TRBJ2-1, with a tentative D call TRBD2 (6 bases). V dropped 3 bases and J dropped 10 bases, with 13 bases sitting between them. CDR3 length: 13 residues. Germline lookup yields CDR1 SGHAT and CDR2 FQNNGV. The full variable domain, its missing parts supplied by reference TRBV11-2 and TRBJ2-1, is EAGVAQSPRYKIIEKRQSVAFWCNPISGHATLYWYQQILGQGPKLLIQFQNNGVVDDSQLPKDRFSAERLKGVDSTLKIQPAKLEDSAVYLCASSLEGVGEQFFGPGTRLTVL.

V is TRBV4-1 and J is TRBJ2-1; 12 nucleotides match TRBD1. The CDR3 consists of 15 residues. J lost 7 bases, V lost 5 bases, and 6 bases had no gene match. CDR1 MGHRA and CDR2 YSYEKL come from the germline V gene. CDR3 amino acids: CASSKGTGGGNEQFF. Here the CDR3 DNA reads TGCGCCAGCAGCAAAGGGACAGGGGGCGGGAATGAGCAGTTCTTC.

The chain joins TRBV10-2 to TRBJ1-2; 7 nucleotides agree with TRBD1. This CDR3 has 14 amino acids. The germline CDR1 and CDR2 sequences are WSHSY and SAAADI. The V and J ends lost 3 bases and 2 bases, in that order; junction bases with no gene match: 3. The DNA for the CDR3 is TGCGCCAGCAGTGATAAGGGGGCCAACTATGGCTACACCTTC. Its protein product is CASSDKGANYGYTF.

CDR3 nucleotide sequence: TGTGCCAGCAGCGTAGGCGGGGGGTCAGATACGCAGTATTTT. This codes for CASSVGGGSDTQYF. The rearrangement uses TRBV9 and TRBJ2-3, with 8 bases matching TRBD2. The CDR3 has 14 residues. Per the germline V gene, CDR1 is SGDLS and CDR2 is YYNGEE. Unmatched junction bases numbered 1, after V lost 0 bases and J lost 4 bases.

The sample holds one count of this clone. This rearrangement joins TRBV19 to TRBJ1-2, with D unresolved. V was shortened by 2 bases and J by 4 bases, with 11 bases between the two germline ends. The CDR3 length is 14 residues. Germline lookup yields CDR1 LNHDA and CDR2 SQIVND (reference sequence). DNA for the CDR3: TGTGCCAGTAGTATACAGGCCGCCGCCTATGGCTACACCTTC. Residues: CASSIQAAAYGYTF.

The rearrangement uses TRBV7-2 and TRBJ2-5; maybe TRBD1 (5 bases). Germline CDR1 and CDR2: SGHTA and FQGNSA. This CDR3 comprises 14 residues. Trimming took off 4 bases at V and 2 bases at J, with 11 bases between the two ends. CDR3 in amino acids: CASSSGRQQETQYF. CDR3 DNA: TGTGCCAGCAGCTCAGGGCGGCAGCAAGAGACCCAGTACTTC.

This clone was found once. This chain joins TRBV10-3 and TRBJ2-3; 10 bases fit TRBD2. The CDR3 spans 16 residues. The V gene's germline CDR1 is ENHRY and CDR2 SYGVKD. V shed 0 bases, J shed 6 bases, and the junction held 6 bases outside the gene matches. DNA of the CDR3: TGTGCCATCAGTGAGTCGAGCGGGGGGGTCGTGGATACGCAGTATTTT. Amino acids: CAISESSGGVVDTQYF.

The chain couples TRBV7-2 to TRBJ2-3, with 14 bases matching TRBD2. Germline-derived CDR1 and CDR2 are SGHTA and FQGNSA. The CDR3 is made up of 18 amino acids. V shed 3 bases and J 7 bases; nucleotides not matched to a gene: 12. The CDR3 loop reads CASSLRTSGGRGVYTQYF. CDR3 sequence (DNA): TGTGCCAGCAGCTTGAGGACTAGCGGGGGGCGGGGAGTTTATACGCAGTATTTT.